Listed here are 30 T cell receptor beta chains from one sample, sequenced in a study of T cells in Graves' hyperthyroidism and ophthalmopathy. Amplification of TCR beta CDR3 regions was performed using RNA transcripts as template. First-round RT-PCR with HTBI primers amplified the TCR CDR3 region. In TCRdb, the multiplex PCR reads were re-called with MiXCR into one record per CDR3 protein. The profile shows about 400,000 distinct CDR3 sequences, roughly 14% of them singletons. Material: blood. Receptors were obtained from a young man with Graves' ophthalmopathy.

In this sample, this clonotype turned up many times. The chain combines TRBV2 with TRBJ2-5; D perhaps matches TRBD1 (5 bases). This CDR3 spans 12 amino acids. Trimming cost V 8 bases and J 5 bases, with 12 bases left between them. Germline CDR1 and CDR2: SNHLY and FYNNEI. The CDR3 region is CASGPGLETQYF. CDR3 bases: TGTGCCAGCGGGCCAGGGTTGGAGACCCAGTACTTC.

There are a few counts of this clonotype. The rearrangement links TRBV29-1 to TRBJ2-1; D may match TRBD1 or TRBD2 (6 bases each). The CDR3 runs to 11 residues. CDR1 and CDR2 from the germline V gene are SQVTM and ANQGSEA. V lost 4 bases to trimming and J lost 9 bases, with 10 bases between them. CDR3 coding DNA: TGCAGCGTTGCCGGGGGCAGTGAGCAGTTCTTC. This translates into CSVAGGSEQFF.

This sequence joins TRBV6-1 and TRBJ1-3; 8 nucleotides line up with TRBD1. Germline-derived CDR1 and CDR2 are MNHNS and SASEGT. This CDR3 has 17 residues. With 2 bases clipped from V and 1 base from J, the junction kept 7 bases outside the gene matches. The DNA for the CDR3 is TGTGCCAGCAGTGAAAACCAGGGGGCTGGTTCTGGAAACACCATATATTTT. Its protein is CASSENQGAGSGNTIYF.

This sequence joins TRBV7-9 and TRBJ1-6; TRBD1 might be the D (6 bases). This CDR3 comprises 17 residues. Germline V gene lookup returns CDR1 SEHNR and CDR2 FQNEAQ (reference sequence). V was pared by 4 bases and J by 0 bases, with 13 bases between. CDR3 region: CASSYRTASSYNSPLHF. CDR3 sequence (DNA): TGTGCCAGCAGCTACCGGACAGCTAGCTCCTATAATTCACCCCTCCACTTT.

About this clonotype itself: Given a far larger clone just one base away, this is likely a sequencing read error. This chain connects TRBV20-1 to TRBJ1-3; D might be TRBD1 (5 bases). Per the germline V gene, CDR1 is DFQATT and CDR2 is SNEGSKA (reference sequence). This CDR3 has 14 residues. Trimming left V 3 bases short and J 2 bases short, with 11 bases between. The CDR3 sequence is CSASGGYPGNTIYF. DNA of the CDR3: TGCAGTGCTAGTGGGGGTTACCCTGGAAACACCATATATTTT.

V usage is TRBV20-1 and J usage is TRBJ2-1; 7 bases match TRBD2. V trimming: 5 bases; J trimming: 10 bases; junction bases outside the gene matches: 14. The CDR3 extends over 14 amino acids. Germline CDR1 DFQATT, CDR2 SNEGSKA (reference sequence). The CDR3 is CSAWMGSGGAEQFF. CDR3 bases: TGCAGTGCTTGGATGGGATCGGGAGGAGCCGAGCAGTTCTTC.

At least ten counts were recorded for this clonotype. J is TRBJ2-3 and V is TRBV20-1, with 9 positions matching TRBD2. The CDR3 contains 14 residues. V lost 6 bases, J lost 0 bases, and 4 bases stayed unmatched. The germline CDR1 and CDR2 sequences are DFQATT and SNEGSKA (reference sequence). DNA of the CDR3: TGCAGTGCCCAGCGGGAGGCGAGCACAGATACGCAGTATTTT. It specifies CSAQREASTDTQYF.

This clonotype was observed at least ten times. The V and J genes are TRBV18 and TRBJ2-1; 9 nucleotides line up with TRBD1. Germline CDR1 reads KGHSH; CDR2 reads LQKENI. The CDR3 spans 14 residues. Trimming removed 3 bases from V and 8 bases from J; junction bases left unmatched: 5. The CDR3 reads CASSPGQGYDEQFF. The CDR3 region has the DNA TGTGCCAGCTCACCCGGACAGGGGTACGATGAGCAGTTCTTC.

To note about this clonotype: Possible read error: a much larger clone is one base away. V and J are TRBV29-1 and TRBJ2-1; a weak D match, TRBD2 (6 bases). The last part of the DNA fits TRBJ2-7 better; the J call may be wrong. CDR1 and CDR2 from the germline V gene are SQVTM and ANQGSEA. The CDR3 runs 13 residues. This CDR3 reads CSVQVGGYNEQYF. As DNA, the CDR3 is TGCAGCGTTCAGGTGGGAGGTTACAATGAGCAGTACTTC.

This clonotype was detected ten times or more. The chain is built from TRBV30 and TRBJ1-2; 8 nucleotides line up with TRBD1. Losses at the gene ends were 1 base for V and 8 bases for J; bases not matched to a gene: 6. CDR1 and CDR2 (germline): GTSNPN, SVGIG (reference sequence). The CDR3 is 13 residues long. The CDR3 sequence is CAWSEETGVGYTF. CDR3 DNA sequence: TGTGCCTGGAGTGAGGAGACAGGGGTAGGCTACACCTTC.

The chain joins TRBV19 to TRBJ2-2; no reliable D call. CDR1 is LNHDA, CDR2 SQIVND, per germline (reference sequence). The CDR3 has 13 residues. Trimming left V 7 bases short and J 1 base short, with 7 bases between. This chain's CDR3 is CASNPWNTGELFF. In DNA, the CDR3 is TGTGCCAGTAATCCTTGGAACACCGGGGAGCTGTTTTTT.

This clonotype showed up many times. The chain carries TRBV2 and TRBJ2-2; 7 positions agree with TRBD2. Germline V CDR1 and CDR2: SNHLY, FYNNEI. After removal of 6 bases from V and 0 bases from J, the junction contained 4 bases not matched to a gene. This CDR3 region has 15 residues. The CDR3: CASSPSGSNTGELFF. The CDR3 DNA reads TGTGCCAGCAGCCCTAGCGGATCGAACACCGGGGAGCTGTTTTTT.

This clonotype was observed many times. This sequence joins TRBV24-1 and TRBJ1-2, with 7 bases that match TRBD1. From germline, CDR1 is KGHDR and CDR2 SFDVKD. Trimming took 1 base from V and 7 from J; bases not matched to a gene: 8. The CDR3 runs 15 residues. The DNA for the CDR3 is TGTGCCACCAGTGATTTCCCTTCCAACAGGGGTGGCTACACCTTC. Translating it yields CATSDFPSNRGGYTF.

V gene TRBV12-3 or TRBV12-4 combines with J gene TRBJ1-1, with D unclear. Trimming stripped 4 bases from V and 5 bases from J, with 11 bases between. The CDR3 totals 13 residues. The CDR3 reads CASSSNLRTEAFF. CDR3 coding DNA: TGTGCCAGCAGTTCGAATCTCAGGACTGAAGCTTTCTTT.

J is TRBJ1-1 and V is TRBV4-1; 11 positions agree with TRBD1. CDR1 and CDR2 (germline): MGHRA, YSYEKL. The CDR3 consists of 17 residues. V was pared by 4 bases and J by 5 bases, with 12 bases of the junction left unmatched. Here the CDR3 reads CASSREWTGGAMTEAFF. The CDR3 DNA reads TGCGCCAGCAGCCGGGAGTGGACAGGGGGCGCGATGACTGAAGCTTTCTTT.

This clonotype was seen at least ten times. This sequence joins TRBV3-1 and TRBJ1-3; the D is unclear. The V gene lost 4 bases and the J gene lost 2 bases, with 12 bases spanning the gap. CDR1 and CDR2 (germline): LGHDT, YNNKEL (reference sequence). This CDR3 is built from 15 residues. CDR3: CASSPQIQAGNTIYF. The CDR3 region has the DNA TGTGCCAGCAGCCCGCAGATCCAGGCTGGAAACACCATATATTTT.

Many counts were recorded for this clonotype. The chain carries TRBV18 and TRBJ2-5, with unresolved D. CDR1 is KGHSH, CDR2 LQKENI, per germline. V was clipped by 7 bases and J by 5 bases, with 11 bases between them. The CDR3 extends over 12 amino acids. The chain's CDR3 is CASLRTRETQYF. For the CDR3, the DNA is TGTGCCAGCTTACGGACCAGGGAGACCCAGTACTTC.

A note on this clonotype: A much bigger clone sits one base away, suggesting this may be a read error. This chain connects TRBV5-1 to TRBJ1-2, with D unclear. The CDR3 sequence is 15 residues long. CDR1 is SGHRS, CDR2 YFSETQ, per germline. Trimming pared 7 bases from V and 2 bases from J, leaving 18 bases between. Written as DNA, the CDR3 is TGCGCCAGCGGCGTGGACTCCTCCCTCAACTATGGCTACACCTTC. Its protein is CASGVDSSLNYGYTF.

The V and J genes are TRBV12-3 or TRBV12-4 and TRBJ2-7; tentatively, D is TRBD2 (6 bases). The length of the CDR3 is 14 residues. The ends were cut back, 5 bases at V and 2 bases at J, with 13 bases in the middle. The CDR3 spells CASSSGLGPYEQYF. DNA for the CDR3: TGTGCCAGCAGTAGCGGGTTGGGCCCCTACGAGCAGTACTTC.

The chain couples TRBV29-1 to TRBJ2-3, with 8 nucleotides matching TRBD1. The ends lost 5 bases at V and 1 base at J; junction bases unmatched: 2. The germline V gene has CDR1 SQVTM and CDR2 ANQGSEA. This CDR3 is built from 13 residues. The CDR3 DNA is TGCAGCGTTTCAGGGGGCGGCACAGATACGCAGTATTTT. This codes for CSVSGGGTDTQYF.

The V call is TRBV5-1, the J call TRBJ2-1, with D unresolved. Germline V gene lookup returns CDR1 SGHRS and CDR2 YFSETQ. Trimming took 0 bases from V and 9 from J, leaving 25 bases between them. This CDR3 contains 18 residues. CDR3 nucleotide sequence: TGCGCCAGCAGCTTGGAGGGTGCGACTGCTACGTTTGTAGGTGAGCAGTTCTTC. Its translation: CASSLEGATATFVGEQFF.

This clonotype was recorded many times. CDR3 in amino acids: CSARHPVQETQYF. The CDR3, as DNA: TGCAGTGCTAGACATCCAGTCCAAGAGACCCAGTACTTC. The chain couples TRBV20-1 to TRBJ2-5, with D uncertain. V dropped 2 bases and J dropped 1 base, with 8 bases sitting between them. Germline V gene sequence: CDR1 DFQATT, CDR2 SNEGSKA (reference sequence). The CDR3 loop spans 13 amino acids.

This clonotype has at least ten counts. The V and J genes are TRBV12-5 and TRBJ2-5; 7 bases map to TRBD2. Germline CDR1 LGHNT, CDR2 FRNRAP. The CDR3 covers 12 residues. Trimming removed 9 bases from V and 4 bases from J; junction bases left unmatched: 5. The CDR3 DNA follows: TGTGCTAGCTCGGGCGGGGGAGAGACCCAGTACTTC. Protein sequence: CASSGGGETQYF.

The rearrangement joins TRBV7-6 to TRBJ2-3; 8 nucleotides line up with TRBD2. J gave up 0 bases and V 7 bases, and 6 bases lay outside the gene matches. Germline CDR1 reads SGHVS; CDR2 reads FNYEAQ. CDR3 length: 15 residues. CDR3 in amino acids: CASNLLAESTDTQYF. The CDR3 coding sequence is TGTGCCAGCAACCTACTAGCGGAGAGCACAGATACGCAGTATTTT.

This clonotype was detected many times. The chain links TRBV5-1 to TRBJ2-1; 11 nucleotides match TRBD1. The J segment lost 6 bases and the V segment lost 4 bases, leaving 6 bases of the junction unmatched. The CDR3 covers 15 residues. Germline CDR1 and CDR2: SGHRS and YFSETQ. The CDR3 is CASSNRDRGVNEQFF. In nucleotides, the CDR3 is TGCGCCAGCAGCAACCGGGACAGGGGGGTCAATGAGCAGTTCTTC.

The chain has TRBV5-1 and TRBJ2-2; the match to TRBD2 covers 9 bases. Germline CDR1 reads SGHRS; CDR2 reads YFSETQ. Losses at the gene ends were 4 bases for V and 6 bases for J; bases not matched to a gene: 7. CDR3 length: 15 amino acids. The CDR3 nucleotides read TGCGCCAGCAGCCTTACCGGGACTAGCCCCGGGGAGCTGTTTTTT. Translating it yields CASSLTGTSPGELFF.

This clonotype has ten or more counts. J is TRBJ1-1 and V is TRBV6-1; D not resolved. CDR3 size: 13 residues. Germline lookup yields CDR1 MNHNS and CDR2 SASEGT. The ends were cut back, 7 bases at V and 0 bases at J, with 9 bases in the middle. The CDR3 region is CASIGPLNTEAFF. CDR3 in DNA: TGTGCCAGCATTGGCCCTTTGAACACTGAAGCTTTCTTT.

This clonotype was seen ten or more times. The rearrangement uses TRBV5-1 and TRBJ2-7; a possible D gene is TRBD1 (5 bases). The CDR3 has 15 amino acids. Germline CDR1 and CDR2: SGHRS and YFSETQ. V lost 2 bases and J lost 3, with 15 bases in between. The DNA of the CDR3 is TGCGCCAGCAGCTTTACGGTGGGGCAGGGCTACGAGCAGTACTTC. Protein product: CASSFTVGQGYEQYF. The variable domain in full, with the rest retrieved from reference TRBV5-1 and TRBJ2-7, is KAGVTQTPRYLIKTRGQQVTLSCSPISGHRSVSWYQQTPGQGLQFLFEYFSETQRNKGNFPGRFSGRQFSNSRSEMNVSTLELGDSALYLCASSFTVGQGYEQYFGPGTRLTVT.

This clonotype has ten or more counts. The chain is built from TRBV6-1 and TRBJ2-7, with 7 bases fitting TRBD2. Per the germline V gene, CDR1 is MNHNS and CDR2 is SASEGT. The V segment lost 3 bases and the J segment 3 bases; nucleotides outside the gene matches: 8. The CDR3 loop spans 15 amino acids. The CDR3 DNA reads TGTGCCAGCAGTGACTCCCAGCGGGACCTCTACGAGCAGTACTTC. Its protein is CASSDSQRDLYEQYF.

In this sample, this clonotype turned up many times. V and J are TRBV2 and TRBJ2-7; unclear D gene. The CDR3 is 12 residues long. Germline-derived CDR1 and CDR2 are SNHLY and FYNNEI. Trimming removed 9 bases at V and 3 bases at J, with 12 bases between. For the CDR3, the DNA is TGTGCCAGTGACCAGCAGAGCTACGAGCAGTACTTC. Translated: CASDQQSYEQYF.